This T cell receptor beta chain was sequenced for a study of post-analysis software for immune sequencing data. Unique molecular identifiers were built into the TCR beta cDNA libraries. TCRdb redid the calling of the PCR reads with MiXCR, one entry per CDR3 protein. The sample yields 350,000 to 500,000 distinct CDR3 sequences, approximately 42% seen once. The source of this sequence is a girl aged 2 to 9 with multiple sclerosis. The specimen sequenced was blood.

CDR3 in DNA: TGCGCCAGCAGCTTGGAGAGGGGTCCCATGAACACTGAAGCTTTCTTT. This translates into CASSLERGPMNTEAFF. The J gene is TRBJ1-1, the V gene TRBV5-1, with D tentatively TRBD1 (5 bases). The V end was cut by 0 bases, the J end by 0 bases, with 12 bases between. Germline V CDR1 and CDR2: SGHRS, YFSETQ. The CDR3 spans 16 residues.